A single sample is the source of the 18 T cell receptor beta chains below, sequenced in a study of shared T cell receptors in the human thymus. Only in-frame clones appear in the TCRdb table, and some are missing; sequencing was by immunoSEQ multiplex PCR. The top ten clones hold approximately 0.013% of a sample with 540,000 or so clones, around three quarters of them seen once. These data also featured in a second study, about human thymus T cells.

Sequenced: thymocytes. These receptors were taken from a boy younger than two with a congenital heart defect.

The gene calls are TRBV11-2 and TRBJ2-7; 7 positions match TRBD1. The V and J ends lost 5 bases and 2 bases, in that order; junction bases with no gene match: 9. From germline, CDR1 is SGHAT and CDR2 FQNNGV. The CDR3 contains 15 residues. Here the CDR3 DNA reads TGTGCCAGCAGCCGAGACAGGGACCCCCCCTACGAGCAGTACTTC. Translated, it gives CASSRDRDPPYEQYF.

The genes are TRBV11-3 and TRBJ2-1; TRBD2 agrees at 8 bases. With V trimmed by 1 base and J by 3 bases, 2 bases remained unmatched. The CDR3 sequence is 15 residues long. Germline assignment: CDR1 SGHNT and CDR2 YENEEA. CDR3: CASSLAGGIYNEQFF. CDR3 coding DNA: TGTGCCAGCAGCTTAGCGGGAGGGATCTACAATGAGCAGTTCTTC.

Concerning this clone itself: This sample also contains other DNA sequences that code for the same CDR3. The V gene is TRBV7-9, the J gene TRBJ2-5, with D perhaps matching TRBD1 (6 bases). This CDR3 region has 14 residues. In germline, CDR1 is SEHNR, CDR2 FQNEAQ (reference sequence). With 2 bases removed from V and 2 bases from J, the gap between germline ends came to 9 bases. CDR3 bases: TGTGCCAGCAGCTTAAAGGACAGACAAGAGACCCAGTACTTC. It yields the protein CASSLKDRQETQYF.

This chain connects TRBV10-3 to TRBJ1-3, with no clear D. The germline CDR1 and CDR2 sequences are ENHRY and SYGVKD. This CDR3 region has 16 residues. Trimming left V 5 bases short and J 0 bases short, with 14 bases between. The CDR3 coding sequence is TGTGCCATCAGTACCCACCGGGGTAGCTCTGGAAACACCATATATTTT. Translated, it gives CAISTHRGSSGNTIYF.

The chain links TRBV27 to TRBJ2-7; a weak D match, TRBD2 (5 bases). The V end lost 4 bases, the J end lost 0 bases, and 13 bases lay between the germline ends. Germline V gene sequence: CDR1 MNHEY, CDR2 SMNVEV (reference sequence). The CDR3 contains 15 residues. CDR3 DNA sequence: TGTGCCAGCAGTTCCCCACCGGGGTCCTCCTACGAGCAGTACTTC. Amino acids: CASSSPPGSSYEQYF.

This clone was seen just once. V is TRBV18 and J is TRBJ2-3, with D possibly TRBD1 on 6 matching bases. The CDR3 length is 17 residues. Germline assignment: CDR1 KGHSH and CDR2 LQKENI. V lost 0 bases, J lost 0 bases, and 13 bases lay in between. CDR3 DNA: TGTGCCAGCTCACCACCGAGAGGGACAACAAGCACAGATACGCAGTATTTT. Translating it yields CASSPPRGTTSTDTQYF.

V gene TRBV12-1 combines with J gene TRBJ1-1; TRBD1 was called by the table and not checked on the DNA. TRBV12-1 is an annotated pseudogene. This CDR3 contains 13 residues. DNA for the CDR3: TGTGCCAGCAGCCCGTGGCCGAACACTGAAGCTTTCTTT. Translated: CASSPWPNTEAFF.

The chain is built from TRBV27 and TRBJ1-1; possible D gene TRBD1, 5 bases. The CDR3 loop spans 16 amino acids. From germline, CDR1 is MNHEY and CDR2 SMNVEV (reference sequence). V lost 8 bases and J 5 bases, leaving 24 bases between the germline ends. CDR3 sequence reads: CASAPSGRRAGTEAFF. The CDR3 region has the DNA TGTGCCAGCGCCCCTTCGGGGAGGAGGGCAGGGACTGAAGCTTTCTTT.

This clone was counted once. This chain connects TRBV27 to TRBJ1-1; tentative D call: TRBD1 (6 bases). The CDR3 totals 15 residues. The V gene's germline CDR1 is MNHEY and CDR2 SMNVEV (reference sequence). The germline V and J ends were trimmed by 5 bases and 3 bases, with 16 bases remaining between them. The CDR3 spells CASSPLDRRDTEAFF. The CDR3 DNA reads as TGTGCCAGCAGTCCCCTTGACAGGCGGGACACTGAAGCTTTCTTT.

V and J are TRBV27 and TRBJ2-5; TRBD2 agrees at 8 bases. The J call may be faulty, since TRBJ2-7 better matches the DNA end. Germline CDR1 MNHEY, CDR2 SMNVEV (reference sequence). The CDR3 has 14 residues. The CDR3 DNA is TGTGCCAGCAGTCCCGGGAGGGCCGCCTACGAGCAGTACTTC. It encodes CASSPGRAAYEQYF.

The chain couples TRBV4-3 to TRBJ2-3; D is ambiguous. CDR3 size: 13 residues. Germline V CDR1 and CDR2: LGHNA, YSLEER. V shed 0 bases and J shed 8 bases, with 9 bases lying between them. The CDR3 nucleotides are TGCGCCAGCAGCCAAGATTTAGAGGTTACGCAGTATTTT. Protein sequence: CASSQDLEVTQYF.

This chain uses TRBV4-2 with TRBJ1-2; 10 bases map to TRBD1. Germline trimming cut 0 bases from V and 4 bases from J; bases unmatched to any gene: 5. Germline V gives CDR1 LGHNA, CDR2 YNFKEQ. The CDR3 is 16 amino acids. The CDR3 protein is CASSQEVTGGGYGYTF. The CDR3 coding sequence is TGTGCCAGCAGCCAAGAGGTGACAGGGGGCGGCTATGGCTACACCTTC.

This chain connects TRBV10-1 to TRBJ2-7, with 7 bases fitting TRBD1. With 5 bases clipped from V and 5 bases from J, the junction kept 9 bases outside the gene matches. This CDR3 is 14 amino acids long. Looked up from germline, CDR1 is WNHNN and CDR2 is SYGVQD (reference sequence). CDR3: CASSPGTEDDEQYF. Written as DNA, the CDR3 is TGCGCCAGCAGTCCCGGGACAGAGGACGACGAGCAGTACTTC.

This chain links TRBV11-2 with TRBJ2-1; TRBD1 is a possible D gene (5 bases). This CDR3 has 15 residues. Germline CDR1 reads SGHAT; CDR2 reads FQNNGV. Trimming removed 1 base at V and 10 bases at J, with 17 bases between. The CDR3 protein is CASSLGQGILLEQFF. CDR3 sequence (DNA): TGTGCCAGCAGCTTAGGTCAGGGAATACTTTTGGAGCAGTTCTTC.

The chain's CDR3 is CASSPGLGRSNQPQHF. In DNA form, the CDR3 reads TGTGCCAGCAGCCCCGGTTTGGGGCGAAGCAATCAGCCCCAGCATTTT. The chain couples TRBV7-8 to TRBJ1-5, with TRBD1 as a possible D gene (5 bases). V was cut by 5 bases and J by 1 base, with 15 bases left in between. Germline V CDR1 and CDR2: SGHVS, FQNEAQ. CDR3 size: 16 residues.

The rearrangement links TRBV30 to TRBJ2-7, with TRBD2 matching over 13 bases. Germline V CDR1 and CDR2: GTSNPN, SVGIG (reference sequence). Trimming cost V 3 bases and J 0 bases; bases outside gene matches: 8. The CDR3 is made up of 17 amino acids. CDR3 region: CAWSGLAGAFLSYEQYF. The CDR3 DNA reads TGTGCCTGGAGCGGACTAGCGGGAGCGTTCCTCTCCTACGAGCAGTACTTC.

The J gene is TRBJ1-1, the V gene TRBV6-4, with 10 nucleotides matching TRBD1. The CDR3 covers 16 residues. Germline CDR1 is MRHNA and CDR2 is SNTAGT. With 2 bases clipped from V and 6 bases from J, the junction kept 9 bases outside the gene matches. The CDR3 spells CASSDVGQGDRAEAFF. The CDR3 DNA is TGTGCCAGCAGTGACGTCGGACAGGGGGATAGAGCTGAAGCTTTCTTT.

V gene TRBV6-5 combines with J gene TRBJ1-2, with TRBD1 matching 7 bases. The V segment lost 6 bases and the J segment 3 bases; nucleotides outside the gene matches: 10. This CDR3 region has 15 residues. Looked up from germline, CDR1 is MNHEY and CDR2 is SVGAGI. The CDR3 here is CASRQTTTGDYGYTF. In nucleotides, the CDR3 is TGTGCCAGCAGACAAACAACAACAGGGGACTATGGCTACACCTTC.